The sequence of this TCR beta chain was determined in a study of shared clonotypes between healthy human individuals. This clone appeared a few times. With 5 bases removed from V and 8 bases from J, the gap between germline ends came to 9 bases. Germline V lookup: CDR1 SGHDN, CDR2 FVKESK. The CDR3 totals 12 residues. For each subset, genomic DNA was distributed in equal portions over several immunoSEQ plates. Some clones are missing from TCRdb's copy, which holds only in-frame ones; the method was immunoSEQ multiplex PCR. Among 550,000 to 850,000 clones listed, over 60% were seen once. This receptor was taken from a woman in her 30s in good health. The chain has TRBV14 and TRBJ1-4; D not resolved. The sequenced material came from memory CD4+ T cells sorted from blood. This sample's subset: CD45RA-negative fraction. This chain's CDR3 is CASSSWAEKLFF. DNA for the CDR3: TGTGCCAGCAGCTCGTGGGCCGAAAAACTGTTTTTT.